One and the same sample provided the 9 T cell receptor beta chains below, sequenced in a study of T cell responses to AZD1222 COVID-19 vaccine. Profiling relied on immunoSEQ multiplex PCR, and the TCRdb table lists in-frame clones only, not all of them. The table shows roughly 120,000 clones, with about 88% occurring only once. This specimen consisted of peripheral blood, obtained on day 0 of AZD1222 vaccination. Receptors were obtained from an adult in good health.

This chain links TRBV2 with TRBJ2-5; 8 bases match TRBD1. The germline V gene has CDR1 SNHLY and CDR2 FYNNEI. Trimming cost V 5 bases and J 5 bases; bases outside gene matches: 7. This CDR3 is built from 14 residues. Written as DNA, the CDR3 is TGTGCCAGCAGTCCAGGGGGCGTATGGGAGACCCAGTACTTC. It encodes CASSPGGVWETQYF.

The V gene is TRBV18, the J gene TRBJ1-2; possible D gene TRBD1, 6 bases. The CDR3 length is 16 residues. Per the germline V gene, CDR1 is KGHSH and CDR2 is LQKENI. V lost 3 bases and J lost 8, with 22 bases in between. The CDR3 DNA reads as TGTGCCAGCTCACCGACTCACCGGAAGGGGGTTTTCGGCTACACCTTC. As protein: CASSPTHRKGVFGYTF.

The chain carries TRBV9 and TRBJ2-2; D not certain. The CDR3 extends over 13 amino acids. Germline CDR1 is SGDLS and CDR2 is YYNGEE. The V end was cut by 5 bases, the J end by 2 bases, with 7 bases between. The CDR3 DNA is TGTGCCAGCAGTGGCGAAAACACCGGGGAGCTGTTTTTT. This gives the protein CASSGENTGELFF.

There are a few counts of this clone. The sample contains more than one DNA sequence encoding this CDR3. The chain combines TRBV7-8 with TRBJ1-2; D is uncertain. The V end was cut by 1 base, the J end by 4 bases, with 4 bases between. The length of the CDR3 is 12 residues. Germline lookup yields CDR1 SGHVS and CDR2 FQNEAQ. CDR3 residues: CASSLGVYGYTF. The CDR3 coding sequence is TGTGCCAGCAGCTTAGGGGTCTATGGCTACACCTTC.

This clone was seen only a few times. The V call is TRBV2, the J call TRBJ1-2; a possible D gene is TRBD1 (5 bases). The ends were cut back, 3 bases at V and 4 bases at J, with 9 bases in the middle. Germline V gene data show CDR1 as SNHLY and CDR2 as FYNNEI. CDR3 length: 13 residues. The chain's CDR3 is CASSEGVAYGYTF. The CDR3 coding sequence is TGTGCCAGCAGTGAGGGGGTGGCCTATGGCTACACCTTC.

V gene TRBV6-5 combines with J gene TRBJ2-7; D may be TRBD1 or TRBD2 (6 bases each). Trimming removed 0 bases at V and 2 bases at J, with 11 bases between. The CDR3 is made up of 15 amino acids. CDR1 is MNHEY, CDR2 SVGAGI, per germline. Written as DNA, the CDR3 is TGTGCCAGCAGTTACTCGGCGGGACACCCCTACGAGCAGTACGTC. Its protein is CASSYSAGHPYEQYV.

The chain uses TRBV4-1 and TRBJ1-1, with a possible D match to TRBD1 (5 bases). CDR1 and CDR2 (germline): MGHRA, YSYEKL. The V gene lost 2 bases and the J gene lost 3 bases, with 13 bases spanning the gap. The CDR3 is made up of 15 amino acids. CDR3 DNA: TGCGCCAGCAGCCAAAAGGAGGGGTTGGACACTGAAGCTTTCTTT. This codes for CASSQKEGLDTEAFF.

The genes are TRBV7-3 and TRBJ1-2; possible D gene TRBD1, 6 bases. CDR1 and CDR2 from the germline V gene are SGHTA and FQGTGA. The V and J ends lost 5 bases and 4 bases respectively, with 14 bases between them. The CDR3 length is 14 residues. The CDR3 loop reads CASSLRPGAYGYTF. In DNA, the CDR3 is TGTGCCAGCAGCCTGCGACCGGGGGCCTATGGCTACACCTTC.

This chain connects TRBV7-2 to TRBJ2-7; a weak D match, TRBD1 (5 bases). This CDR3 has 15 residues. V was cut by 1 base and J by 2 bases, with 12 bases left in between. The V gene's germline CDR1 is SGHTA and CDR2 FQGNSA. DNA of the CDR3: TGTGCCAGCAGCTTAGACCCAGGGAACCCCTACGAGCAGTACTTC. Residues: CASSLDPGNPYEQYF. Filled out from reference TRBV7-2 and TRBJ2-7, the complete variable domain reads GAGVSQSPSNKVTEKGKDVELRCDPISGHTALYWYRQSLGQGLEFLIYFQGNSAPDKSGLPSDRFSAERTGGSVSTLTIQRTQQEDSAVYLCASSLDPGNPYEQYFGPGTRLTVT.